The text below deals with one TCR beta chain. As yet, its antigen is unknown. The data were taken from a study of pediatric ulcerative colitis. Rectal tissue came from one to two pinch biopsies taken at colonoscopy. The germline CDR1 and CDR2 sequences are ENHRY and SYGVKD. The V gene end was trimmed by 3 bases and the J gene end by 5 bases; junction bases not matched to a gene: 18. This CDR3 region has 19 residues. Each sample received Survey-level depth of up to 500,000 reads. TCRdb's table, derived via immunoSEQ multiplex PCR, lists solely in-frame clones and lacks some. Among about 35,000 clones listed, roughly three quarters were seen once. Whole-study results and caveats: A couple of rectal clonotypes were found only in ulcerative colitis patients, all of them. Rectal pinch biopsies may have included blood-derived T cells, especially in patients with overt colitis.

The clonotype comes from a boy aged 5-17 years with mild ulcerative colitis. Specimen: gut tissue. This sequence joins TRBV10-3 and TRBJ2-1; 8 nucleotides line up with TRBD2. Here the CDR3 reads CAISDSEGGRGALNNEQFF. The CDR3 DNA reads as TGTGCCATCAGTGACTCAGAGGGAGGGCGGGGGGCACTGAACAATGAGCAGTTCTTC.